This T cell receptor beta chain came from a study of neurological immune-mediated disorders. Synthesis of cDNA was performed by 5'RACE using 10-nucleotide random UMIs. Using its own MiXCR run on the 5' RACE reads, TCRdb lists one record per CDR3 protein. The profile shows 75,000 to 85,000 distinct CDR3 sequences, 17% of them singletons. The unsorted libraries originated from 2 million PBMCs kept at -80 C. The germline V gene has CDR1 KGHDR and CDR2 SFDVKD. Unmatched junction bases numbered 9, after V lost 3 bases and J lost 5 bases. This CDR3 region has 18 residues. The chain employs TRBV24-1 and TRBJ2-3, with 14 bases matching TRBD2. This TCR came from a woman between 40 and 50 years old in good health. The sequencing input was PBMCs. CDR3 sequence reads: CATSDPGTSGSGIDTQYF. The CDR3 DNA follows: TGTGCCACCAGTGATCCAGGGACTAGCGGGAGCGGGATAGATACGCAGTATTTT.